These T cell receptor beta chains were read from a single sample in a study of cytomegalovirus exposure and HLA in healthy donors. Here immunoSEQ multiplex PCR was the method, and the copy in TCRdb shows in-frame clones only, minus some. Of 80,000 to 130,000 clones in the sample, 84% were seen once. The sequencing sample was made of PBMCs. Receptors originate from a woman between 18 and 30 years old in good health and CMV-seronegative. The CDR3 runs from the conserved cysteine through the conserved F or W. The order of the fields is clone size, J gene, D gene, V gene, CDR3 DNA, CDR3 protein. The D gene is left open where the match is weak. For some rows the clone size is stated as once, few or many, or as a class when expanded; others skip it.

NA | TRBJ2-2 | NA | TRBV6-1 | TGTGCCAGCAGGACGGGGGAGGGGGACACCGGGGAGCTGTTTTTT | CASRTGEGDTGELFF
NA | TRBJ2-1 | NA | TRBV5-1 | TGCGCCAGCAGCTTGAGTTTCTCCGGGAGTAACATCAACAATGAGCAGTTCTTC | CASSLSFSGSNINNEQFF
NA | TRBJ2-7 | NA | TRBV28 | TGTGCCAGCAGTAAAGACAGGCCCTACGAGCAGTACTTC | CASSKDRPYEQYF
once | TRBJ2-2 | TRBD1 | TRBV9 | TGTGCCAGCAGCGCCACAGGGGGGCCCACCGGGGAGCTGTTTTTT | CASSATGGPTGELFF
once | TRBJ1-2 | NA | TRBV7-9 | TGTTCCAGCAGCCCGAGATTTCCTAACTATGGCTACACCTTC | CSSSPRFPNYGYTF
NA | TRBJ2-1 | TRBD2 | TRBV19 | TGTGCCAGTAGTCCACGGACTAGATATGAGCAGTTCTTC | CASSPRTRYEQFF
NA | TRBJ2-7 | TRBD2 | TRBV5-6 | TGTGCCAGCAGCTTGATGGGGCCTAGCGGGGGATACCTCTCCTACGAGCAGTACTTC | CASSLMGPSGGYLSYEQYF
NA | TRBJ2-2 | TRBD2 | TRBV4-3 | TGCGCCAGCAGCCGTGCTAGCGGTGCTGGCGGGGAGCTGTTTTTT | CASSRASGAGGELFF
once | TRBJ2-3 | TRBD2 | TRBV7-2 | TGTGCCAGCAGCGCCGGACTAGCGGGGGGAGATACGCAGTATTTT | CASSAGLAGGDTQYF
NA | TRBJ2-2 | TRBD1 | TRBV7-3 | TGTGCCAGCAGCTCCGGACAGGGTCCCGGGGAGCTGTTTTTT | CASSSGQGPGELFF
NA | TRBJ2-7 | TRBD1 | TRBV7-6 | TGTGCCAGCAGCTTAGGACAGGGCGAGCTCTACGAGCAGTACTTC | CASSLGQGELYEQYF
NA | TRBJ1-1 | TRBD1 | TRBV19 | TGTGCCAGTAGTATGATCCGACAGGGGGTTCGAGCTTTCTTT | CASSMIRQGVRAFF
NA | TRBJ2-7 | NA | TRBV11-2 | TGTGCCAGCAGCTTAGTGAGGGACTCCTACGAGCAGTACTTC | CASSLVRDSYEQYF
NA | TRBJ2-1 | TRBD2 | TRBV27 | TGTGCCAGCAGACTAACATTCGGGACTAAGGGGTACTCCTACAATGAGCAGTTCTTC | CASRLTFGTKGYSYNEQFF
NA | TRBJ2-7 | TRBD1 | TRBV9 | TGTGCCAGCAGCGCAGGGGACAGGTCCTACGAGCAGTACTTC | CASSAGDRSYEQYF
once | TRBJ1-1 | TRBD1 | TRBV7-3 | TGTGCCAGCAGCGTACAGGGGATCGGGACTGAAGCTTTCTTT | CASSVQGIGTEAFF
NA | TRBJ2-1 | TRBD1 | TRBV7-6 | TGTGCCAGCAGCTACCGGGACAGGGGGCCCCATGAGCAGTTCTTC | CASSYRDRGPHEQFF
NA | TRBJ1-2 | NA | TRBV5-6 | TGTGCCAGCAGCTTGGCCGGGACATTGAGAGGATGGGATGGCTACACCTTC | CASSLAGTLRGWDGYTF
NA | TRBJ2-4 | NA | TRBV2 | TGTGCCAGCAGGGGGGGACAGGCCAAAAACATTCAGTACTTC | CASRGGQAKNIQYF
NA | TRBJ1-6 | TRBD1 | TRBV27 | TGTGCCAGCAGTGTAGGGACAGGGGACTATAATTCACCCCTCCACTTT | CASSVGTGDYNSPLHF
NA | TRBJ2-2 | NA | TRBV28 | TGTGCCAGCAGTCCCCCCCTCCCCCGGGAGCTGTTTTTT | CASSPPLPRELFF
NA | TRBJ2-1 | TRBD1 | TRBV5-4 | TGTGCCAGCAGCTGGGACAGGGGCAATGAGCAGTTCTTC | CASSWDRGNEQFF
NA | TRBJ2-3 | NA | TRBV6-1 | TGTGCCAGCAGTGCAGCCCAAAGGAGGGGCCGGGCGGATACGCAGTATTTT | CASSAAQRRGRADTQYF
few | TRBJ1-6 | TRBD1 | TRBV7-9 | TGTGCCATCGGGACAGTTAATTCACCCCTCCACTTT | CAIGTVNSPLHF
NA | TRBJ2-7 | TRBD1 | TRBV13 | TGTGCCAGCAGCTCCCGGGACAGGCGCCTTAGAGAGCAGTACTTC | CASSSRDRRLREQYF
NA | TRBJ2-2 | NA | TRBV5-1 | TGCGCCAGCAGAGGGGGGGGCTCGAACACCGGGGAGCTGTTTTTT | CASRGGGSNTGELFF
NA | TRBJ2-7 | TRBD2 | TRBV9 | TGTGCCAGCAGCGTAGAAAGCGGGGGCTCCTACGAGCAGTACTTC | CASSVESGGSYEQYF
NA | TRBJ1-1 | NA | TRBV7-9 | TGTGCCAGCAGCTTTTGGGGAGGACAGAACACTGAAGCTTTCTTT | CASSFWGGQNTEAFF
NA | TRBJ2-7 | NA | TRBV15 | TGTGCCACCAGCAGGGAACAGTATTACGAGCAGTACTTC | CATSREQYYEQYF
NA | TRBJ1-1 | NA | TRBV18 | TGTGCCAGCTCACCCTGGGAGGGACCTATACACCGTGCGGAAGCTTTCTTT | CASSPWEGPIHRAEAFF
NA | TRBJ2-1 | TRBD2 | TRBV29-1 | TGCAGCGTTGGTGGCGGGGGGGCCAATGAGCAGTTCTTC | CSVGGGGANEQFF
NA | TRBJ2-7 | TRBD1 | TRBV5-4 | TGTGCCAGCAGCTTAGGACAGGGTCAATACGAGCAGTACTTC | CASSLGQGQYEQYF
NA | TRBJ1-1 | TRBD1 | TRBV30 | TGTGCCTGGAGTCCGGGACAGGGGGCCGGGGGCACTGAAGCTTTCTTT | CAWSPGQGAGGTEAFF
once | TRBJ2-7 | TRBD1 | TRBV5-1 | TGCGCCAGCAGCTTCCCCGGGACAGTCACCGAGCAGTACTTC | CASSFPGTVTEQYF
few | TRBJ1-4 | NA | TRBV6-5 | TGTGCCAGCAGAGACTGGGGAGGAAGGAATGAAAAACTGTTTTTT | CASRDWGGRNEKLFF
NA | TRBJ1-1 | TRBD1 | TRBV7-8 | TGTGCCAGCAGCCGCCGACAGGGGCGGAACACTGAAGCTTTCTTT | CASSRRQGRNTEAFF
NA | TRBJ2-1 | NA | TRBV6-1 | TGTGCCGTCGATGAAGGGGGAGCATACAATGAGCAGTTCTTC | CAVDEGGAYNEQFF
once | TRBJ2-3 | TRBD2 | TRBV29-1 | TGCAGCGGCGAAACTAGCGGGGGGGCAGATACGCAGTATTTT | CSGETSGGADTQYF
NA | TRBJ2-3 | TRBD2 | TRBV4-1 | TGCGCCAGCAGCCAAAAGTACAACGCGGGACTAGCGGGGGCCGGAGATACGCAGTATTTT | CASSQKYNAGLAGAGDTQYF
NA | TRBJ1-5 | TRBD1 | TRBV11-1 | TGTGCCAGCAGCCCGACAGGGGACCAGCCCCAGCATTTT | CASSPTGDQPQHF
NA | TRBJ1-1 | NA | TRBV28 | TGTGCCAGCAGTTCCCCCAGGGGCGCGTACACTGAAGCTTTCTTT | CASSSPRGAYTEAFF
NA | TRBJ2-2 | TRBD2 | TRBV4-1 | TGCGCCAGCAGCCAAGAAGCTAGCGGGAGGGTCGGGGAACTGTTTTTT | CASSQEASGRVGELFF
NA | TRBJ2-3 | TRBD2 | TRBV11-2 | TGTGCCAGCAGCTCTAGGACTAGCCCTAGCACAGATACGCAGTATTTT | CASSSRTSPSTDTQYF
once | TRBJ1-2 | NA | TRBV10-2 | TGCGCCAGCAGTGATGCGGCGGGTGGGGGCTACACCTTC | CASSDAAGGGYTF
NA | TRBJ2-1 | TRBD2 | TRBV13 | TGTGCCAGCACCTCCTCGAGCGGGAGAGCACGTTCCTACAATGAGCAGTTCTTC | CASTSSSGRARSYNEQFF
few | TRBJ1-5 | NA | TRBV29-1 | TGCAGCGTTGGGACAAGGAGCAATCAGCCCCAGCATTTT | CSVGTRSNQPQHF
NA | TRBJ2-5 | NA | TRBV7-2 | TGTGCCAGCAGTTCTCGCCTAGTGAACCGGGAGACCCAGTACTTC | CASSSRLVNRETQYF
once | TRBJ2-7 | NA | TRBV18 | TGTGCCAGCTCAACCGACAGAGACCCAACGTACGAGCAGTACTTC | CASSTDRDPTYEQYF
NA | TRBJ2-7 | NA | TRBV25-1 | TGTGCCAGCAGTGAATCCCTCTACGAGCAGTACTTC | CASSESLYEQYF
NA | TRBJ2-2 | TRBD2 | TRBV14 | TGTGCCAGCAGCCAAGCCGCGGGGGGAAGGACCGGGGAGCTGTTTTTT | CASSQAAGGRTGELFF
NA | TRBJ2-1 | TRBD1 | TRBV9 | TGTGCCAGCAGCCCCCTTCCTGGGACAGGGACGTACAATGAGCAGTTCTTC | CASSPLPGTGTYNEQFF
NA | TRBJ2-5 | NA | TRBV9 | TGTGCCAGCACCTCGGACAGCCAAGAGACCCAGTACTTC | CASTSDSQETQYF
NA | TRBJ2-2 | NA | TRBV7-3 | TGTGCCAGCAGCTTAACTTCGGGCACCGGGGAGCTGTTTTTT | CASSLTSGTGELFF
NA | TRBJ2-3 | NA | TRBV6-1 | TGTGCCAGCACCCGGAGCATAACAGATACGCAGTATTTT | CASTRSITDTQYF
NA | TRBJ1-6 | TRBD1 | TRBV28 | TGTGCCAGCAGTTTACACCGGGACAGGGGAAATTCACCCCTCCACTTT | CASSLHRDRGNSPLHF